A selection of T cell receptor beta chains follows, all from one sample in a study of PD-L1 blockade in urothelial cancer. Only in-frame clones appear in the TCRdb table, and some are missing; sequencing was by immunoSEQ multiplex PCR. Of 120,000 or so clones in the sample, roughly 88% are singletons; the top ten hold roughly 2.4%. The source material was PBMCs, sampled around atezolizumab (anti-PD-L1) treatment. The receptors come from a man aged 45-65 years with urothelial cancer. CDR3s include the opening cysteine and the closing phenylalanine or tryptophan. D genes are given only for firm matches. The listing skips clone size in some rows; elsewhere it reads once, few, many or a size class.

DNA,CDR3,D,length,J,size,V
TGTGCCAGCGCGAGCGGGGGGTACTCCTACAATGAGCAGTTCTTC,CASASGGYSYNEQFF,TRBD2,15,TRBJ2-1,-,TRBV18
TGTGCCAGCAGCTCCGGGACAGACCACACAGCCTACGAGCAGTACTTC,CASSSGTDHTAYEQYF,TRBD1,16,TRBJ2-7,-,TRBV5-4
TGTGCCAGCAGCTTAGGGGGGCATGGCACTGAAGCTTTCTTT,CASSLGGHGTEAFF,-,14,TRBJ1-1,few,TRBV7-9
TGTGCCAGCAGCCGGAACAGACAACCCTATGGCTACACCTTC,CASSRNRQPYGYTF,-,14,TRBJ1-2,-,TRBV11-3
TGTGCCACCAGCAGAAGAAGCGGGAGGGCCCTGGATGAGCAGTTCTTC,CATSRRSGRALDEQFF,TRBD2,16,TRBJ2-1,-,TRBV15
TGCGCCAGCAGGCCCCCAGGGCTAGACTATGGCTACACCTTC,CASRPPGLDYGYTF,-,14,TRBJ1-2,-,TRBV5-1
TGTGCCAGCAGTTACGAAAAGGGGGCTTTCAATGGCTACACCTTC,CASSYEKGAFNGYTF,TRBD1,15,TRBJ1-2,-,TRBV6-6
TGTGCCAGCAGAAATCCAGGAGGCTACGAGCAGTACTTC,CASRNPGGYEQYF,-,13,TRBJ2-7,few,TRBV25-1
TGTGCCAGCAGCTTAGCGCGGGGGGTCTCTGGAAACACCATATATTTT,CASSLARGVSGNTIYF,-,16,TRBJ1-3,-,TRBV7-9
TGTGCCAGCAGTTTAGCGGGCAATCAGCCCCAGCATTTT,CASSLAGNQPQHF,-,13,TRBJ1-5,-,TRBV27
TGTGCCAGCAGCCCAGGACAGGGGAACTATGGCTACACCTTC,CASSPGQGNYGYTF,TRBD1,14,TRBJ1-2,-,TRBV9
TGTGCCAGCACCCAGGGACAGGGGAGGAACACTGAAGCTTTCTTT,CASTQGQGRNTEAFF,TRBD1,15,TRBJ1-1,-,TRBV2
TGTGCCAGCAGCTTAGTCGGACCAACAGGGACCCAGTACTTC,CASSLVGPTGTQYF,-,14,TRBJ2-5,-,TRBV7-9
TGTGCCAGCAGCCAAGGGACTAGCGGGAGACAGCAGTTCTTC,CASSQGTSGRQQFF,TRBD2,14,TRBJ2-1,-,TRBV6-6
TGTGCCAGCAGTGAGACCGGGACTTTCTACGAGCAGTACTTC,CASSETGTFYEQYF,-,14,TRBJ2-7,-,TRBV6-1
TGTGCCAGCAGCCAAGGACAGGTGAACAATGAGCAGTTCTTC,CASSQGQVNNEQFF,TRBD1,14,TRBJ2-1,-,TRBV7-3
TGTGCCAGCAGCCTCGTAAACACTGAAGCTTTCTTT,CASSLVNTEAFF,-,12,TRBJ1-1,-,TRBV28
TGTGCCAGCAGCCCCTGGACAAGAATGAACACTGAAGCTTTCTTT,CASSPWTRMNTEAFF,-,15,TRBJ1-1,-,TRBV7-2
TGTGCCAGCAGTGCCGGACAGGGTGGGCAACAGCCCCAGCATTTT,CASSAGQGGQQPQHF,TRBD1,15,TRBJ1-5,once,TRBV2
TGTGCCACCAGCAGAGATGTGACAGGCAGGGTATCCACTGAAGCTTTCTTT,CATSRDVTGRVSTEAFF,-,17,TRBJ1-1,-,TRBV15
TGTGCCAGCAGTTCTCCGAACACCATATATTTT,CASSSPNTIYF,-,11,TRBJ1-3,-,TRBV28
TGTGCCAGCAGCTTAAGCTCCACATTGTATGAGCAGTTCTTC,CASSLSSTLYEQFF,-,14,TRBJ2-1,-,TRBV7-3
TGTGCCAGCAGCTTGTATGAGCGGGAAAGCTCTGGGGCCAACGTCCTGACTTTC,CASSLYERESSGANVLTF,TRBD2,18,TRBJ2-6,-,TRBV5-5
TGTGCCAGCAGTTCGAGTTATGAGCAGTTCTTC,CASSSSYEQFF,-,11,TRBJ2-1,-,TRBV6-5
TGTGCCAGCAGCTTTCAGGGGGACTTGGTTACGAATGAGCAGTTCTTC,CASSFQGDLVTNEQFF,-,16,TRBJ2-1,-,TRBV7-2
TGTGCCAGCACAGGGGGCGGGCGAGAGACCCAGTACTTC,CASTGGGRETQYF,TRBD1,13,TRBJ2-5,few,TRBV2
TGTGCCTGGAGTGTACGTCCTTGGACAACCTCTGGAAACACCATATATTTT,CAWSVRPWTTSGNTIYF,-,17,TRBJ1-3,-,TRBV30
TGTGCCAGCAGCTTAGGCAACCCGGGCAATCAGCCCCAGCATTTT,CASSLGNPGNQPQHF,-,15,TRBJ1-5,few,TRBV7-9
TGTGCCAGCAAATTACAGGGCACGAACACCGGGGAGCTGTTTTTT,CASKLQGTNTGELFF,-,15,TRBJ2-2,once,TRBV2
TGCGCCAGCGGCCTAGGCAGCGCCCGCGACGAGCAGTACTTC,CASGLGSARDEQYF,-,14,TRBJ2-7,-,TRBV5-1
TGTGCCAGCGGATCGGGACAGATGAGCACAGATACGCAGTATTTT,CASGSGQMSTDTQYF,TRBD1,15,TRBJ2-3,-,TRBV7-9
TGTGCCAGCAGTTACTCTGGCGGGGGGGAAAAACTGTTTTTT,CASSYSGGGEKLFF,-,14,TRBJ1-4,once,TRBV6-5
TGTGCCAGCAGCTTAGGAGGGTATGAGACCCAGTACTTC,CASSLGGYETQYF,-,13,TRBJ2-5,-,TRBV7-2
TGTGCCAGCAGCTCCTACTCGGGAGAGGGTCTACCGGGCAATGAGCAGTTCTTC,CASSSYSGEGLPGNEQFF,-,18,TRBJ2-1,-,TRBV11-3
TGTGCCAGCAGTTGGTCCGACAGCTTGAACACTGAAGCTTTCTTT,CASSWSDSLNTEAFF,-,15,TRBJ1-1,-,TRBV27
TGCAGCGCCGGGACAGGGGGCGGTGAGCAGTTCTTC,CSAGTGGGEQFF,TRBD1,12,TRBJ2-1,-,TRBV29-1
TGTGCCAGTAGTGGAGAACAGGGGGTCTATGGCTACACCTTC,CASSGEQGVYGYTF,TRBD1,14,TRBJ1-2,-,TRBV19
TGTGCCAGCAGTGACGGGGGCGGGAGCACAGATACGCAGTATTTT,CASSDGGGSTDTQYF,-,15,TRBJ2-3,-,TRBV6-4
TGTGCCAGCTCACCACGGACAGGGGCGAACACTGAAGCTTTCTTT,CASSPRTGANTEAFF,TRBD1,15,TRBJ1-1,-,TRBV18
TGTGCCAGCAGTTTCACTCAGGGAATTGGCACCATATATTTT,CASSFTQGIGTIYF,-,14,TRBJ1-3,-,TRBV27
TGTGCCAGCAGCCATAGCGGGAGGGGGGAGACCCAGTACTTC,CASSHSGRGETQYF,TRBD2,14,TRBJ2-5,-,TRBV7-3
TGTGCCAGACGGGACAGCTGCTCCTACGAGCAGTACTTC,CARRDSCSYEQYF,TRBD1,13,TRBJ2-7,-,TRBV6-9
TGTGCCTGGAGTGTACTCGGGCAGGGGAATCAGCCCCAGCATTTT,CAWSVLGQGNQPQHF,-,15,TRBJ1-5,-,TRBV30
TGTGCCAGCCGAACTCCATACAGGGAAAACACCGGGGAGCTGTTTTTT,CASRTPYRENTGELFF,-,16,TRBJ2-2,-,TRBV28
TGTGCCAGCAGCTCCTACAAACTTAGCGGGACAGAGACCCAGTACTTC,CASSSYKLSGTETQYF,TRBD2,16,TRBJ2-5,-,TRBV11-2
TGTGCCACCAGCAGAGATTGGGTAGCGGGGACCTACAATGAGCAGTTCTTC,CATSRDWVAGTYNEQFF,TRBD2,17,TRBJ2-1,-,TRBV15
TGTGCCAGCAGCCCATCTCTGCGTTCGACAGGGAGTGAGCAGTTCTTC,CASSPSLRSTGSEQFF,TRBD1,16,TRBJ2-1,-,TRBV11-2
TGTGCCAGCAGCTTAGCCGGGTTTAATTCACCCCTCCACTTT,CASSLAGFNSPLHF,-,14,TRBJ1-6,-,TRBV11-2
TGTGCCAGCAGTGACAGGCTAGCGGTGTACCAAGAGACCCAGTACTTC,CASSDRLAVYQETQYF,TRBD2,16,TRBJ2-5,-,TRBV6-1
TGTGCCAGCCAGGGCTCTAGCGGATACTACAATGAGCAGTTCTTC,CASQGSSGYYNEQFF,TRBD2,15,TRBJ2-1,-,TRBV6-1
TGCGCCAGGTTAAAGACAGACCTCTACGAGCAGTACTTC,CARLKTDLYEQYF,-,13,TRBJ2-7,-,TRBV23-1